This TCR beta chain was recorded in a study of T-cell reconstitution after alpha-beta-depleted transplantation in children (dated by TCRdb to the mid-2010s). Regarding the research as a whole: The study quantitatively tracked T-cell immune reconstitution after TCRalphabeta/CD19-depleted allogeneic hematopoietic cell transplantation in children using TCR repertoire profiling.

What this sample's treatment or condition label stands for: allogeneic hematopoietic cell transplantation with graft depleted of TCRalphabeta T cells and CD19 B cells. The children who served as transplant recipients had been given grafts of TCRalphabeta/CD19-depleted allogeneic hematopoietic cells. Turning to this clonotype: The clone's antigen remains unknown. No quality values exist for individual bases; no much larger clone is one base distant.

The CDR3 runs 18 amino acids, cysteine and phenylalanine included. CDR3 DNA is the only sequence kept; it has 54 bases, read in frame from the first base. V ends up 2 bases short and J 0 bases short, with an unmatched junction base count of 7. Findings and caveats that apply to the study as a whole: Hyperexpanded clone frequencies declined over subsequent months; after one year, T-cell counts and TCRbeta diversity were mostly attributed to newly produced T cells. Apparently early alphabetaT-cell count recovery about two months after transplant reportedly relied on only several hundred rapidly expanded clones derived from non-depleted graft cells. In some patients, the high TCRbeta diversity seen at day 60 was put down to recipient T cells and intrathymic progenitors that had survived conditioning.

The library was built by means of PCR. TCRdb names Illumina HiSeq 2500 as the instrument used. TCR libraries were prepared with molecular barcoding, using unique molecular identifiers to normalize TCRbeta repertoire quantification. TCRdb redid the processing of the public reads, applying fastp at Q25 and MiXCR, and retained in-frame beta chains. Every CDR3 protein is listed once, alongside the most common genes and DNA of its rows. The sample has a few hundred thousand distinct CDR3 sequences on record, roughly 30% of them singletons. Approximately 39% of the sample comes from the top ten. The V and J genes are TRBV12-3 or TRBV12-4 and TRBJ2-6, with TRBD1 identical over 7 junction bases. The receptor comes from a boy under two years old with Wiskott-Aldrich syndrome, due to receive a stem cell transplant. The sequences come from PBMCs, collected before TCRalphabeta/CD19-depleted stem cell transplant. The CDR3 protein is CASSLRTGGFSGANVLTF. The bases are TGTGCCAGCAGTTTACGGACAGGAGGCTTCTCTGGGGCCAACGTCCTGACTTTC.